This TCR beta chain is drawn from a study of T and B cells in COVID-19 patients. Study-wide background: Critical illness requiring mechanical ventilation or extracorporeal membrane oxygenation affected three fifths of the roughly 20 active-infection patients. Regarding the study as a whole: Highly clonal in active COVID-19, TRB repertoires exceeded healthy-donor diversity and richness at recovery. In COVID-19 patients, T cell receptor beta variable and joining gene use was reportedly strongly skewed.

The sample holds many counts of this clonotype. The antigen is not known. Multiplex PCR with BIOMED2 TRB-A/B primer pools amplified TRB rearrangements. TCRdb re-called the multiplex PCR reads through MiXCR, storing one row per CDR3 protein. Of 13,000 or so distinct CDR3 sequences in the sample, about 25% were seen once. Each TRB amplification used roughly 240-550 ng of genomic DNA from blood. V shed 1 base and J shed 5 bases, with 6 bases lying between them. Germline CDR1 is SGHNT and CDR2 is YYREEE (reference sequence). This CDR3 comprises 12 residues. This sequence joins TRBV5-4 and TRBJ2-5; D gene unclear. The receptor was derived from a human donor who had recovered from COVID-19. The sample was blood. CDR3 in amino acids: CASSLKDETQYF. CDR3 DNA sequence: TGTGCCAGCAGCTTGAAGGATGAGACCCAGTACTTC.